These T cell receptor beta chains were read from a single sample in a study of cytomegalovirus exposure and HLA in healthy donors. Assay: immunoSEQ multiplex PCR; the TCRdb copy retains only in-frame clones and omits some. The sample records some 180,000 clones, approximately 80% being singletons. The sequenced sample was PBMCs. These receptors originate from a girl between 5 and 17 years old in good health and CMV-seropositive. CDR3s include the opening cysteine and the closing phenylalanine or tryptophan. Each record gives: CDR3 length, J gene, D gene, clone size, V gene, CDR3 protein, CDR3 DNA. A D gene is named only where the DNA matches it firmly. Where a row states a size, it is once, few, many or the class of an expanded clone; other rows omit it.

cdr3_length: 20; j_call: TRBJ2-1; d_call: TRBD1; clone_size: -; v_call: TRBV10-3; cdr3_aa: CAISESWGTGRSSSYNEQFF; cdr3_nt: TGTGCCATCAGTGAGTCATGGGGGACAGGCCGATCCAGCTCCTACAATGAGCAGTTCTTC
cdr3_length: 14; j_call: TRBJ1-2; d_call: TRBD1; clone_size: few; v_call: TRBV2; cdr3_aa: CARADRGGGHGYTF; cdr3_nt: TGTGCCAGGGCAGACAGGGGGGGCGGACATGGCTACACCTTC
cdr3_length: 17; j_call: TRBJ2-3; d_call: TRBD2; clone_size: few; v_call: TRBV25-1; cdr3_aa: CASSGWTSGDITDTQYF; cdr3_nt: TGTGCCAGCAGTGGGTGGACTAGCGGAGACATCACAGATACGCAGTATTTT
cdr3_length: 13; j_call: TRBJ2-1; d_call: -; clone_size: few; v_call: TRBV5-4; cdr3_aa: CASSPRGYNEQFF; cdr3_nt: TGTGCCAGCAGCCCCCGGGGTTACAATGAGCAGTTCTTC
cdr3_length: 15; j_call: TRBJ2-3; d_call: -; clone_size: -; v_call: TRBV7-9; cdr3_aa: CASSLRAGSTDTQYF; cdr3_nt: TGTGCCAGCAGCTTAAGGGCGGGAAGCACAGATACGCAGTATTTT
cdr3_length: 13; j_call: TRBJ2-1; d_call: TRBD2; clone_size: -; v_call: TRBV5-1; cdr3_aa: CASMGLDYNEQFF; cdr3_nt: TGCGCCAGCATGGGACTAGACTACAATGAGCAGTTCTTC
cdr3_length: 15; j_call: TRBJ2-1; d_call: -; clone_size: -; v_call: TRBV4-1; cdr3_aa: CASSQVSGRGNEQFF; cdr3_nt: TGCGCCAGCAGCCAAGTATCCGGGAGAGGTAATGAGCAGTTCTTC
cdr3_length: 15; j_call: TRBJ1-3; d_call: TRBD1; clone_size: -; v_call: TRBV7-8; cdr3_aa: CASSSRTGPGNTIYF; cdr3_nt: TGTGCCAGCAGCTCAAGGACAGGGCCCGGAAACACCATATATTTT
cdr3_length: 15; j_call: TRBJ1-5; d_call: -; clone_size: -; v_call: TRBV7-2; cdr3_aa: CASSLGRVGNQPQHF; cdr3_nt: TGTGCCAGCAGCTTAGGGAGGGTCGGCAATCAGCCCCAGCATTTT
cdr3_length: 14; j_call: TRBJ2-7; d_call: -; clone_size: -; v_call: TRBV2; cdr3_aa: CASKKDRQSYEQYF; cdr3_nt: TGTGCCAGCAAGAAAGACAGGCAGTCCTACGAGCAGTACTTC
cdr3_length: 17; j_call: TRBJ1-4; d_call: TRBD1; clone_size: -; v_call: TRBV4-2; cdr3_aa: CASSQGSGGGQNEKLFF; cdr3_nt: TGTGCCAGCAGCCAAGGGTCCGGGGGGGGACAGAATGAAAAACTGTTTTTT
cdr3_length: 15; j_call: TRBJ2-5; d_call: -; clone_size: -; v_call: TRBV25-1; cdr3_aa: CASSQGLPLQETQYF; cdr3_nt: TGTGCCAGCAGCCAGGGGCTACCCCTTCAAGAGACCCAGTACTTC
cdr3_length: 15; j_call: TRBJ2-7; d_call: TRBD1; clone_size: -; v_call: TRBV5-8; cdr3_aa: CASSPIPGQTYEQYF; cdr3_nt: TGTGCCAGCAGCCCGATCCCGGGACAGACCTACGAGCAGTACTTC
cdr3_length: 13; j_call: TRBJ2-7; d_call: -; clone_size: -; v_call: TRBV6-1; cdr3_aa: CASVRDSFYEQYF; cdr3_nt: TGTGCCAGCGTCCGGGATAGTTTCTACGAGCAGTACTTC
cdr3_length: 16; j_call: TRBJ2-1; d_call: TRBD2; clone_size: -; v_call: TRBV13; cdr3_aa: CASSSYRTSGDNEQFF; cdr3_nt: TGTGCCAGCAGCTCGTACCGGACTAGCGGAGACAATGAGCAGTTCTTC
cdr3_length: 15; j_call: TRBJ1-5; d_call: -; clone_size: -; v_call: TRBV27; cdr3_aa: CASSLRRGGNQPQHF; cdr3_nt: TGTGCCAGCAGTTTAAGGCGGGGTGGCAATCAGCCCCAGCATTTT
cdr3_length: 15; j_call: TRBJ2-2; d_call: -; clone_size: few; v_call: TRBV5-6; cdr3_aa: CASSSQTRHTGELFF; cdr3_nt: TGTGCCAGCAGCTCACAGACTAGACACACCGGGGAGCTGTTTTTT
cdr3_length: 16; j_call: TRBJ1-1; d_call: -; clone_size: -; v_call: TRBV27; cdr3_aa: CASSGARATWDTEAFF; cdr3_nt: TGTGCCAGCAGTGGGGCCAGGGCCACCTGGGACACTGAAGCTTTCTTT